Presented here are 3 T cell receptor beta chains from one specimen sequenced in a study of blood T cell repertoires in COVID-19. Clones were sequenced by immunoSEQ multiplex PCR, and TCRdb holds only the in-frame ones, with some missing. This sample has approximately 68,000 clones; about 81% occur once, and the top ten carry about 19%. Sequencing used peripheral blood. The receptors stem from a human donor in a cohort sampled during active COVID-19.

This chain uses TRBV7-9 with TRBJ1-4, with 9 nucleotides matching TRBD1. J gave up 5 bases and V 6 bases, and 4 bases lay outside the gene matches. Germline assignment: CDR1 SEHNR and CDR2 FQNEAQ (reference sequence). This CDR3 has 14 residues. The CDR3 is CASRKGQGNEKLFF. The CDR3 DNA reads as TGTGCCAGCAGAAAGGGACAGGGCAATGAAAAACTGTTTTTT.

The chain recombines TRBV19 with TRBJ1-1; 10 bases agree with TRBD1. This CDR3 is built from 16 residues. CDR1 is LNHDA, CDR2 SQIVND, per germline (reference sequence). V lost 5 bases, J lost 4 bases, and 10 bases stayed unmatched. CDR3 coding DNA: TGTGCCAGTAGTCGCAGGGGACAGGGGTTCGGCACTGAAGCTTTCTTT. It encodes CASSRRGQGFGTEAFF.

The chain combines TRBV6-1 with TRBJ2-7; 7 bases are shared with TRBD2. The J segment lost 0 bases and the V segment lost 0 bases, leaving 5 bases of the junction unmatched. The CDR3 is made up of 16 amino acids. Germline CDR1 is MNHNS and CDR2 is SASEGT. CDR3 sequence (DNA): TGTGCCAGCAGTGAAGCGGGACTACCAAGCTCCTACGAGCAGTACTTC. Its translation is CASSEAGLPSSYEQYF.